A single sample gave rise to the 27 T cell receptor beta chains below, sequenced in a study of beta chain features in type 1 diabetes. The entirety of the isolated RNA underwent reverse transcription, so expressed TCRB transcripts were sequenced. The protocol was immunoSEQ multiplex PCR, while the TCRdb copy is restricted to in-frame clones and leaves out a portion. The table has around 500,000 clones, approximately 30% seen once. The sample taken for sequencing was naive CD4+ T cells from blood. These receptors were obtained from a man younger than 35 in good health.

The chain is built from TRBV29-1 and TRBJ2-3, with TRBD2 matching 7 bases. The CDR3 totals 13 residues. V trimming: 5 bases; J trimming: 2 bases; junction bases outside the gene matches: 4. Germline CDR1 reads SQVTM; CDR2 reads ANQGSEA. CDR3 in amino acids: CSVKGTNTDTQYF. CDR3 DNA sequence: TGCAGCGTTAAAGGGACTAACACAGATACGCAGTATTTT.

CDR3 in amino acids: CASSHYRQGSYNEQFF. CDR3 sequence (DNA): TGTGCCAGCAGCCATTATCGACAGGGCTCCTACAATGAGCAGTTCTTC. The chain joins TRBV14 to TRBJ2-1, with 7 bases matching TRBD1. The CDR3 loop spans 16 amino acids. With 3 bases clipped from V and 0 bases from J, the junction kept 5 bases outside the gene matches. Germline V gives CDR1 SGHDN, CDR2 FVKESK.

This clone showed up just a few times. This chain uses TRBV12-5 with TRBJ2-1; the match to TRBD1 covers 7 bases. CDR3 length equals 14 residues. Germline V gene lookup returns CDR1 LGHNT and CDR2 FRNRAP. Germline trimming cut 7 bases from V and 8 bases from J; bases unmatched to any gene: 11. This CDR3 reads CASVWTGGGDEQFF. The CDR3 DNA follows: TGTGCTAGTGTTTGGACAGGCGGAGGTGATGAGCAGTTCTTC.

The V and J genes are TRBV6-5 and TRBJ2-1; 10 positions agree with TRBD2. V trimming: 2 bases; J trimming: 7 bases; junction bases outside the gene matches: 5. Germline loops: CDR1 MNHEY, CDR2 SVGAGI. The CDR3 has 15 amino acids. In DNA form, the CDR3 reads TGTGCCAGCAGTTACGGGCTAGCGGGAGAAAATGAGCAGTTCTTC. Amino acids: CASSYGLAGENEQFF.

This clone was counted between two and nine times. This CDR3 is CASSPQGRSYNEQFF. The CDR3 DNA sequence: TGCGCCAGCAGCCCCCAAGGCCGCTCCTACAATGAGCAGTTCTTC. The V gene is TRBV4-3, the J gene TRBJ2-1; D remains ambiguous. There are 15 residues in the CDR3. The V gene lost 4 bases and the J gene lost 0 bases, with 10 bases spanning the gap. Per the germline V gene, CDR1 is LGHNA and CDR2 is YSLEER.

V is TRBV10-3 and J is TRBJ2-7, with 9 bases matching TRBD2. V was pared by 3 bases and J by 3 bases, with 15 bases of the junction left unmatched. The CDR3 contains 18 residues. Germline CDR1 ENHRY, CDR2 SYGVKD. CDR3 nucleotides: TGTGCCATCAGTGACCGTGGTAGCGGGGGTTTTGCTGGCTACGAGCAGTACTTC. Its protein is CAISDRGSGGFAGYEQYF.

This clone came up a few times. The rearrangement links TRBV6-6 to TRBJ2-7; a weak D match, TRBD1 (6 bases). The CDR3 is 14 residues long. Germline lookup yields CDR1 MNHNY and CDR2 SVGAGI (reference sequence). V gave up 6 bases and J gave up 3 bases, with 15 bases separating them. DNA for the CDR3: TGTGCCAGCAGCCGGGACACCATCAGCTACGAGCAGTACTTC. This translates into CASSRDTISYEQYF.

In DNA form, the CDR3 reads TGTGCCAGCAGCCCACAGGGGCGACCGGATTTTGGCACAGATACGCAGTATTTT. This translates into CASSPQGRPDFGTDTQYF. The genes are TRBV7-6 and TRBJ2-3, with 7 bases matching TRBD1. The ends lost 5 bases at V and 1 base at J; junction bases unmatched: 15. The CDR3 has 18 residues. From germline, CDR1 is SGHVS and CDR2 FNYEAQ.

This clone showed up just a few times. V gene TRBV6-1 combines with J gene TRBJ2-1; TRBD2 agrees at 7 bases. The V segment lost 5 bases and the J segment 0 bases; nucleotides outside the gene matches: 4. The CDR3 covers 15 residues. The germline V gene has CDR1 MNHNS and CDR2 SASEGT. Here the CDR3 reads CASSSRDYSYNEQFF. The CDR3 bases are TGTGCCAGCAGTTCCCGGGACTACTCCTACAATGAGCAGTTCTTC.

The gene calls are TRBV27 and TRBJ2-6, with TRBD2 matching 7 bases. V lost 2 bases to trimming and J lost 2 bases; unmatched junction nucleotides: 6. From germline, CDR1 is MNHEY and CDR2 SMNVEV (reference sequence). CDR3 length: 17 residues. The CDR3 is CASSLMGGPPGANVLTF. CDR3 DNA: TGTGCCAGCAGTTTAATGGGAGGGCCTCCTGGGGCCAACGTCCTGACTTTC.

CDR3 sequence reads: CASSLGWALNIQYF. The CDR3 nucleotides are TGCGCCAGCAGCTTGGGTTGGGCACTAAACATTCAGTACTTC. The chain uses TRBV5-1 and TRBJ2-4; no reliable D call. The V and J ends lost 0 bases and 6 bases respectively, with 10 bases between them. The CDR3 length is 14 residues. The germline gives CDR1 SGHRS, CDR2 YFSETQ.

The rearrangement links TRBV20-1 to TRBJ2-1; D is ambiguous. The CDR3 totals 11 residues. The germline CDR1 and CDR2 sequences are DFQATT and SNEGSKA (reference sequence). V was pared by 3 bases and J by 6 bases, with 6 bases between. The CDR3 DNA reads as TGCAGTGCTAGGATATTCAATGAGCAGTTCTTC. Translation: CSARIFNEQFF.

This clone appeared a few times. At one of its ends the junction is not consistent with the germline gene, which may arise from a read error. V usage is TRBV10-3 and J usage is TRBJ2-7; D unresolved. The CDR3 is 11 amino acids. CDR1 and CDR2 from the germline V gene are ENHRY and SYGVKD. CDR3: CASSYSGEQYF. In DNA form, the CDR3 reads TGTGCCAGCAGTTACTCGGGCGAGCAGTACTTC.

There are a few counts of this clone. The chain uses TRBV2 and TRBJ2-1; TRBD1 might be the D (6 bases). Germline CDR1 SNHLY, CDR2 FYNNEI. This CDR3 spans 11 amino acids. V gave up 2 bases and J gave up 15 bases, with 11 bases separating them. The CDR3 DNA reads TGTGCCAGCAGTGAACTGGACAGCCTGTTCTTC. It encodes CASSELDSLFF.

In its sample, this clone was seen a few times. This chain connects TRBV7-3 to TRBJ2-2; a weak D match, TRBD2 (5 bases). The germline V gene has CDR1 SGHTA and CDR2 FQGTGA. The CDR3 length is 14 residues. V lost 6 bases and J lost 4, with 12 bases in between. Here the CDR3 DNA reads TGTGCCAGCAGACCGGGGTTAGCCACCGGGGAGCTGTTTTTT. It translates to CASRPGLATGELFF.

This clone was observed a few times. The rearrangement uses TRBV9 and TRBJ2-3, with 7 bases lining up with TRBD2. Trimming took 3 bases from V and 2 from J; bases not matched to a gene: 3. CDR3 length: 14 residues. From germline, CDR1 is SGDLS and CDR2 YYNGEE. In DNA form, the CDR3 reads TGTGCCAGCAGCGCGCTAGCGGTCACAGATACGCAGTATTTT. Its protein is CASSALAVTDTQYF. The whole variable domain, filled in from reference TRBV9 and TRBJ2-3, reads DSGVTQTPKHLITATGQRVTLRCSPRSGDLSVYWYQQSLDQGLQFLIQYYNGEERAKGNILERFSAQQFPDLHSELNLSSLELGDSALYFCASSALAVTDTQYFGPGTRLTVL.

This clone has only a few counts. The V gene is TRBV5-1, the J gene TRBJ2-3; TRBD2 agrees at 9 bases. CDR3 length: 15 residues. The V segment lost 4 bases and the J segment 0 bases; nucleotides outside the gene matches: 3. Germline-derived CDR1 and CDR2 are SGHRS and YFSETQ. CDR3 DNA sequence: TGCGCCAGCAGCCTAGCGGGACCTAGCACAGATACGCAGTATTTT. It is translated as CASSLAGPSTDTQYF.

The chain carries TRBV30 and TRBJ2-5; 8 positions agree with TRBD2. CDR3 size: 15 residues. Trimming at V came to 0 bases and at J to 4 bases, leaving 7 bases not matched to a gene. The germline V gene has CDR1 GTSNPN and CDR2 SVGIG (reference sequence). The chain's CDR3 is CAWSVSGSMGETQYF. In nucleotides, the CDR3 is TGTGCCTGGAGTGTAAGCGGGAGTATGGGAGAGACCCAGTACTTC. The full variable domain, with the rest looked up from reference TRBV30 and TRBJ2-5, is SQTIHQWPATLVQPVGSPLSLECTVEGTSNPNLYWYRQAAGRGLQLLFYSVGIGQISSEVPQNLSASRPQDRQFILSSKKLLLSDSGFYLCAWSVSGSMGETQYFGPGTRLLVL.

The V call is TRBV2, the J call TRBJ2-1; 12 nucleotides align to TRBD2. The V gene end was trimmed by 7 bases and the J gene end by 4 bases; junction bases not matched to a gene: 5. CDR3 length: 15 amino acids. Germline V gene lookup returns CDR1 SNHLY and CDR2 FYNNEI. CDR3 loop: CASTPGTSGYNEQFF. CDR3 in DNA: TGTGCCAGCACTCCCGGGACTAGCGGGTACAATGAGCAGTTCTTC.

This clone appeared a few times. The CDR3 loop is CSARWTEGYEQYF. CDR3 bases: TGCAGCGCCCGATGGACAGAAGGTTACGAGCAGTACTTC. The chain employs TRBV29-1 and TRBJ2-7, with D tentatively TRBD1 (6 bases). This CDR3 spans 13 amino acids. The V gene lost 7 bases and the J gene lost 4 bases, with 17 bases spanning the gap. Per germline, CDR1 SQVTM and CDR2 ANQGSEA.

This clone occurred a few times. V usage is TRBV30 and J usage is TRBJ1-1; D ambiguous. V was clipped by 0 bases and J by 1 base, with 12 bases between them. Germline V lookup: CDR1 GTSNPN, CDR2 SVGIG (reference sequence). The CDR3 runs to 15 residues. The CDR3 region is CAWSVISARNTEAFF. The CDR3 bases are TGTGCCTGGAGTGTAATAAGCGCAAGGAACACTGAAGCTTTCTTT.

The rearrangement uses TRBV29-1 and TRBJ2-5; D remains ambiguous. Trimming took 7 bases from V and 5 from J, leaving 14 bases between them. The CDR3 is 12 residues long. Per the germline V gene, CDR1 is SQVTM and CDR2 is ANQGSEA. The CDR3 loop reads CSGRRVLETQYF. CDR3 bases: TGCAGCGGACGAAGGGTGTTGGAGACCCAGTACTTC.

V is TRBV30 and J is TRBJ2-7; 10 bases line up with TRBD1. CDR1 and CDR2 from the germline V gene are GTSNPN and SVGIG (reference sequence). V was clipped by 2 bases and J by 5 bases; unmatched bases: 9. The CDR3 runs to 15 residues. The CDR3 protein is CAWSYSRQGAHEQYF. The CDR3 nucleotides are TGTGCCTGGAGTTACAGCAGACAGGGGGCCCACGAGCAGTACTTC.

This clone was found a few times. Here the CDR3 reads CASRLLGIQYF. As DNA, the CDR3 is TGTGCCAGCAGATTACTAGGGATTCAGTACTTC. The rearrangement links TRBV28 to TRBJ2-4; tentatively, D is TRBD2 (5 bases). Trimming left V 6 bases short and J 10 bases short, with 10 bases between. There are 11 residues in the CDR3. CDR1 is MDHEN, CDR2 SYDVKM, per germline.

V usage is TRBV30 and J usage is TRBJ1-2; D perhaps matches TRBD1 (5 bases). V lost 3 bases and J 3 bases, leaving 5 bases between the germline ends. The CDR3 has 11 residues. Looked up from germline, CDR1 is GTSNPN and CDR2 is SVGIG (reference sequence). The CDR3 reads CAWSRDYGYTF. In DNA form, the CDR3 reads TGTGCCTGGAGCAGGGACTATGGCTACACCTTC.

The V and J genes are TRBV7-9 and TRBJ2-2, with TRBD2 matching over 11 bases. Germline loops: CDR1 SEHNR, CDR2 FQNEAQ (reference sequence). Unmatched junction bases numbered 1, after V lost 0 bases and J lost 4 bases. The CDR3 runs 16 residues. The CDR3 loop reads CASSLATSGGTGELFF. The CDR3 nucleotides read TGTGCCAGCAGCTTAGCTACTAGCGGGGGCACCGGGGAGCTGTTTTTT.

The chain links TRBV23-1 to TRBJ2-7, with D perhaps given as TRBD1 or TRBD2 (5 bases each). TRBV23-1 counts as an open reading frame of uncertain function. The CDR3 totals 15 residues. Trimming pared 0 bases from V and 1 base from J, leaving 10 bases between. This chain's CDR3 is CASSQSSEGSYEQYF. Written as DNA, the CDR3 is TGCGCCAGCAGTCAATCAAGTGAGGGGTCCTACGAGCAGTACTTC.